Ten or more counts support the clone carrying this T cell receptor (beta chain). Its specificity is not known. The record originates from a study of regulatory T cells in long-lasting Graves disease. Overall study: Patients with new Graves' disease had used antithyroid drugs below 3 months.

General observations from the study: Persistent Graves' cases showed lower TCR diversity than newly diagnosed cases.

With iRepertoire HTBI primers and Arm-PCR of CDR3 regions, TCR beta libraries were built. Authors' analysis steps: Sequenced samples collectively carried approximately 58 TRBV and 14 TRBJ segments. MiXCR, run by TCRdb on the multiplex PCR reads, gives a single entry per CDR3 protein. In this record, the V and J calls reflect TCRdb's handling and not the investigators' own analysis. The table includes about 240,000 distinct CDR3 sequences, 20% to 25% detected once. Specified time point: newly diagnosed GD, antithyroid drugs for less than 3 months. PBMCs were the source of the RNA used for TCR sequencing. The receptor comes from a female donor with Graves disease. Specimen: peripheral blood mononuclear cells (PBMCs), collected at new diagnosis, from a patient treated with antithyroid drugs.

The CDR3 region has the DNA TGTGCCACCAGTAGGTCAGGGTCTGACCCGCGGCTGTTTTTT. It specifies CATSRSGSDPRLFF. This sequence joins TRBV24-1 and TRBJ2-2, with TRBD1 as a possible D gene (5 bases). Trimming left V 6 bases short and J 13 bases short, with 20 bases between. Per germline, CDR1 KGHDR and CDR2 SFDVKD. The CDR3 extends over 14 amino acids.